This T cell receptor beta chain was observed in a study of T-cell memory formation after mild COVID-19. Across the whole study: TCR clustering was largely donor specific.

Trimming left V 3 bases short and J 2 bases short, with 10 bases between. The CDR3 totals 14 residues. The study, taken as a whole, reports: Later expanders leaned toward CD4+, whereas clones contracting from day 15 to 85 were balanced CD4/CD8. Prior to infection, memory already included some responding clones, suggesting cross-reactive memory joined.

This clonotype was counted between two and nine times. Antigen: not known. Constant-segment-primed 5'RACE gave TCR alpha and TCR beta cDNA libraries with sample barcodes and UMIs. Via MiXCR, TCRdb re-called the 5' RACE reads, giving one row per CDR3 protein. Of around 320,000 distinct CDR3 sequences listed, approximately 15% are singletons. J is TRBJ2-5 and V is TRBV12-3 or TRBV12-4; no clear D. Sequencing input: PBMCs or a T cell subset sorted from them (not recorded which). This TCR derives from a young man who had mild COVID-19 (a few samples of this study predate the infection). Cell type and time point are not known. Here the CDR3 reads CASSFRRWQETQYF. For the CDR3, the DNA is TGTGCCAGCAGTTTCCGTAGGTGGCAAGAGACCCAGTACTTC.